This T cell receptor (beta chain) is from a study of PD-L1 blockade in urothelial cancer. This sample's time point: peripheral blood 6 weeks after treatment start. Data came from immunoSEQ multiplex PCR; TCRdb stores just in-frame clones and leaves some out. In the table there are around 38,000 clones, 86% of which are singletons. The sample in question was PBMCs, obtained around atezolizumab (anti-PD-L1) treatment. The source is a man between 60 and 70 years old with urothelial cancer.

CDR3 amino acids: CASRGGWDEQFF. Here the CDR3 DNA reads TGTGCCAGCAGGGGAGGATGGGATGAGCAGTTCTTC. This chain uses TRBV5-4 with TRBJ2-1, with D perhaps matching TRBD2 (6 bases). CDR3 length: 12 amino acids. Germline V lookup: CDR1 SGHNT, CDR2 YYREEE (reference sequence). Trimming shortened V by 5 bases and J by 8 bases, and 11 bases separated the two germline ends.